These T cell receptor beta chains were read from a single sample in a study of cytomegalovirus exposure and HLA in healthy donors. The method was immunoSEQ multiplex PCR; TCRdb's version includes in-frame clones alone and lacks a portion of them. The table shows tens of thousands of clones, with around four fifths occurring only once. Sequencing input: PBMCs. The receptors were sampled from a man aged 50 to 60 in good health and CMV-seropositive. CDR3s include the opening cysteine and the closing phenylalanine or tryptophan. D genes are given only for firm matches. Size tells how often a clone was seen (once, few, many) or the class of an expanded clone, and some rows leave it out.

j_gene: TRBJ1-2; abundance: few; v_gene: TRBV6-5; d_gene: NA; CDR3aa: CASSYGPNYGYTF; CDR3nt: TGTGCCAGCAGCTATGGGCCCAACTATGGCTACACCTTC
j_gene: TRBJ2-5; abundance: NA; v_gene: TRBV7-6; d_gene: NA; CDR3aa: CASSLRLPETTETQYF; CDR3nt: TGTGCCAGCAGCTTAAGGCTGCCCGAGACTACAGAGACCCAGTACTTC
j_gene: TRBJ2-1; abundance: NA; v_gene: TRBV5-1; d_gene: TRBD2; CDR3aa: CASRTSGSTEQFF; CDR3nt: TGCGCCAGCCGGACTAGCGGGAGTACTGAGCAGTTCTTC
j_gene: TRBJ1-1; abundance: many; v_gene: TRBV2; d_gene: NA; CDR3aa: CASSLGQLNTEAFF; CDR3nt: TGTGCCAGCAGCCTCGGACAGTTGAACACTGAAGCTTTCTTT
j_gene: TRBJ2-7; abundance: NA; v_gene: TRBV7-8; d_gene: NA; CDR3aa: CASSGGVSDEQYF; CDR3nt: TGTGCCAGCAGCGGCGGGGTATCGGACGAGCAGTACTTC
j_gene: TRBJ2-6; abundance: NA; v_gene: TRBV5-4; d_gene: TRBD2; CDR3aa: CASSLAGLAGVSGANVLTF; CDR3nt: TGTGCCAGCAGCTTGGCTGGACTAGCGGGAGTGTCTGGGGCCAACGTCCTGACTTTC
j_gene: TRBJ2-1; abundance: NA; v_gene: TRBV28; d_gene: NA; CDR3aa: CASHHRAQGRRDEQFF; CDR3nt: TGTGCCAGCCATCACAGGGCGCAGGGGCGTCGGGATGAGCAGTTCTTC
j_gene: TRBJ2-7; abundance: once; v_gene: TRBV6-6; d_gene: NA; CDR3aa: CASSYSLNEQYF; CDR3nt: TGTGCCAGCAGTTACTCTTTAAACGAGCAGTACTTC
j_gene: TRBJ1-2; abundance: NA; v_gene: TRBV4-3; d_gene: TRBD1; CDR3aa: CASSLTGGGYGYTF; CDR3nt: TGCGCCAGCAGTTTGACAGGGGGAGGCTATGGCTACACCTTC
j_gene: TRBJ1-2; abundance: NA; v_gene: TRBV11-3; d_gene: TRBD1; CDR3aa: CASSSGAGQGDYGYTF; CDR3nt: TGTGCCAGCAGCTCAGGGGCAGGCCAGGGGGACTATGGCTACACCTTC
j_gene: TRBJ2-5; abundance: NA; v_gene: TRBV7-2; d_gene: NA; CDR3aa: CASSPLVGRETQYF; CDR3nt: TGTGCCAGCAGCCCTTTAGTGGGGCGGGAGACCCAGTACTTC
j_gene: TRBJ1-1; abundance: few; v_gene: TRBV10-3; d_gene: TRBD1; CDR3aa: CAISPGGTEAFF; CDR3nt: TGTGCCATCAGTCCAGGGGGCACTGAAGCTTTCTTT
j_gene: TRBJ2-2; abundance: once; v_gene: TRBV5-1; d_gene: TRBD2; CDR3aa: CASTSGASGRSGELFF; CDR3nt: TGCGCCAGCACCAGTGGAGCTAGCGGGAGGAGCGGGGAGCTGTTTTTT
j_gene: TRBJ1-2; abundance: NA; v_gene: TRBV30; d_gene: NA; CDR3aa: CAWSWRGYGYTF; CDR3nt: TGTGCCTGGAGTTGGAGGGGCTATGGCTACACCTTC
j_gene: TRBJ2-7; abundance: NA; v_gene: TRBV15; d_gene: TRBD2; CDR3aa: CATSIDASGSYEQYF; CDR3nt: TGTGCCACGTCAATCGATGCTAGCGGTTCCTACGAGCAGTACTTC
j_gene: TRBJ1-4; abundance: NA; v_gene: TRBV7-8; d_gene: NA; CDR3aa: CASSSRDREKLFF; CDR3nt: TGTGCCAGCAGCTCGCGGGACCGGGAAAAACTGTTTTTT
j_gene: TRBJ2-7; abundance: few; v_gene: TRBV19; d_gene: TRBD2; CDR3aa: CASRTSGYLSYEQYF; CDR3nt: TGTGCCAGCAGGACTAGCGGGTACCTCTCCTACGAGCAGTACTTC
j_gene: TRBJ1-1; abundance: few; v_gene: TRBV18; d_gene: NA; CDR3aa: CASSPTPNTEAFF; CDR3nt: TGTGCCAGCTCACCAACACCGAACACTGAAGCTTTCTTT
j_gene: TRBJ2-1; abundance: NA; v_gene: TRBV5-1; d_gene: TRBD2; CDR3aa: CASFRTSDNNEQFF; CDR3nt: TGCGCCAGCTTTAGGACTAGCGACAACAATGAGCAGTTCTTC
j_gene: TRBJ2-1; abundance: NA; v_gene: TRBV11-2; d_gene: NA; CDR3aa: CASSIAPYNEQFF; CDR3nt: TGTGCCAGCAGCATCGCGCCATACAATGAGCAGTTCTTC
j_gene: TRBJ1-6; abundance: few; v_gene: TRBV7-8; d_gene: NA; CDR3aa: CASSLENTYNSPLHF; CDR3nt: TGTGCCAGCAGCTTAGAGAACACCTATAATTCACCCCTCCACTTT
j_gene: TRBJ2-1; abundance: NA; v_gene: TRBV11-3; d_gene: NA; CDR3aa: CASSGGSYNEQFF; CDR3nt: TGTGCCAGCAGCGGAGGGTCCTACAATGAGCAGTTCTTC
j_gene: TRBJ2-1; abundance: NA; v_gene: TRBV6-5; d_gene: TRBD2; CDR3aa: CASSWASGSNNEQFF; CDR3nt: TGTGCCAGCAGTTGGGCTAGCGGGAGCAACAATGAGCAGTTCTTC
j_gene: TRBJ1-5; abundance: NA; v_gene: TRBV2; d_gene: TRBD1; CDR3aa: CASSGQRQGADQPQHF; CDR3nt: TGTGCCAGCAGTGGACAAAGACAGGGGGCAGATCAGCCCCAGCATTTT
j_gene: TRBJ2-5; abundance: NA; v_gene: TRBV2; d_gene: TRBD1; CDR3aa: CASSGRQGLVETQYF; CDR3nt: TGTGCCAGCAGTGGTCGACAGGGGTTGGTGGAGACCCAGTACTTC
j_gene: TRBJ2-3; abundance: NA; v_gene: TRBV18; d_gene: TRBD2; CDR3aa: CASSQGLADHTDTQYF; CDR3nt: TGTGCCAGCTCACAGGGACTAGCGGATCACACAGATACGCAGTATTTT
j_gene: TRBJ1-2; abundance: NA; v_gene: TRBV7-2; d_gene: NA; CDR3aa: CASSLGYWQADGYTF; CDR3nt: TGTGCCAGCAGCTTAGGATACTGGCAGGCCGATGGCTACACCTTC
j_gene: TRBJ1-3; abundance: NA; v_gene: TRBV29-1; d_gene: TRBD1; CDR3aa: CSAETGGFGNTIYF; CDR3nt: TGCAGCGCAGAAACAGGGGGCTTTGGAAACACCATATATTTT
j_gene: TRBJ2-1; abundance: NA; v_gene: TRBV6-4; d_gene: TRBD2; CDR3aa: CASSDGLAGVEQFF; CDR3nt: TGTGCCAGCAGTGACGGGCTAGCGGGTGTGGAGCAGTTCTTC
j_gene: TRBJ2-1; abundance: few; v_gene: TRBV28; d_gene: TRBD2; CDR3aa: CASSAASGQREVNNEQFF; CDR3nt: TGTGCCAGCAGTGCGGCAAGTGGACAGCGGGAGGTTAACAATGAGCAGTTCTTC
j_gene: TRBJ1-1; abundance: NA; v_gene: TRBV7-3; d_gene: NA; CDR3aa: CASSPNSGNTEAFF; CDR3nt: TGTGCCAGCAGCCCAAATTCCGGGAACACTGAAGCTTTCTTT
j_gene: TRBJ2-1; abundance: NA; v_gene: TRBV9; d_gene: NA; CDR3aa: CASSVGGDVVFYNEQFF; CDR3nt: TGTGCCAGCAGCGTAGGGGGGGACGTAGTCTTTTACAATGAGCAGTTCTTC
j_gene: TRBJ1-1; abundance: few; v_gene: TRBV7-3; d_gene: NA; CDR3aa: CASSGDRLNTEAFF; CDR3nt: TGTGCCAGCAGCGGAGACAGGTTGAACACTGAAGCTTTCTTT
j_gene: TRBJ1-3; abundance: NA; v_gene: TRBV29-1; d_gene: TRBD1; CDR3aa: CSVEEGDRESGNTIYF; CDR3nt: TGCAGCGTTGAAGAAGGGGACAGGGAATCTGGAAACACCATATATTTT
j_gene: TRBJ1-1; abundance: few; v_gene: TRBV4-1; d_gene: NA; CDR3aa: CASSQEATRRKAEAFF; CDR3nt: TGCGCCAGCAGCCAAGAGGCAACCCGCAGGAAGGCTGAAGCTTTCTTT